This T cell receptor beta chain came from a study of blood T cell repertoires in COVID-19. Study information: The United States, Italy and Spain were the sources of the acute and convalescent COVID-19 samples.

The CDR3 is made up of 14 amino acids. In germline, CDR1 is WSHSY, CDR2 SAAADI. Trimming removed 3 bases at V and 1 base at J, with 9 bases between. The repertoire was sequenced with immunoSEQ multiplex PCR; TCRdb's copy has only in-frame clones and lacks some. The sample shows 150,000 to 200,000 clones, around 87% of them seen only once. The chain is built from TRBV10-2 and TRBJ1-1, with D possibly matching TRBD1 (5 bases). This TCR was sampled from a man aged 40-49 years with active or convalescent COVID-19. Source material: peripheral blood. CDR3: CASSEQVTNTEAFF. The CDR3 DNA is TGCGCCAGCAGTGAACAGGTCACGAACACTGAAGCTTTCTTT.